The present entry profiles one T cell receptor beta chain with its context. No antigen is known for it. TCRdb analysed the RT-PCR reads with MiXCR anew, one entry per CDR3 protein. The sample has around 790,000 distinct CDR3 sequences; 21% are singletons. The record originates from a study of response to subunit inactivated influenza vaccine. Regarding the study as a whole: New T cells are recruited in small numbers by each seasonal influenza vaccination, according to the authors' suggestion.

Sequenced material: PBMCs from blood, taken 4 to 6 days after vaccination. This clonotype originated in a man aged 45 to 65 who received an inactivated influenza vaccine.

The CDR3 DNA is TGCAGTGCTAGGGTGGGGGCAGGGAACAATGAGCAGTTCTTC. This translates into CSARVGAGNNEQFF. The chain couples TRBV20-1 to TRBJ2-1; D perhaps matches TRBD1 (6 bases). The CDR3 has 14 amino acids. CDR1 is DFQATT and CDR2 is SNEGSKA in the germline V gene (reference sequence). The germline V and J ends were trimmed by 3 bases and 5 bases, with 14 bases remaining between them.